This T cell receptor (beta chain) originates from a study of regulatory T cells. Whole-study findings and limits: In CD3G-deficient patients, conventional CD4+ T cells were enriched for hydrophobic CDR3 residues at positions 6 and 7.

Of note for this clone: Its antigen is not identified.

CD4+ cells were sorted into CD25-high CD127-low regulatory cells and CD25-low CD127-high conventional cells. The PCR used 52 TRBV and 13 TRBJ primers. Sequencing was performed with immunoSEQ multiplex PCR; in TCRdb, only in-frame clones are kept and a portion is missing. The table lists about 23,000 clones, around nine tenths of them singletons. What was sequenced was conventional CD4+ T cells sorted from blood. This TCR was sampled from a child younger than 18 with CD3G deficiency.

The CDR3 region is CASSSPRGVAGYEQYF. As DNA, the CDR3 is TGTGCCAGCAGTTCACCCCGCGGGGTAGCGGGGTACGAGCAGTACTTC. The gene calls are TRBV28 and TRBJ2-7, with 8 bases aligning to TRBD2. Germline trimming cut 4 bases from V and 4 bases from J; bases unmatched to any gene: 12. Germline V gene data show CDR1 as MDHEN and CDR2 as SYDVKM. The CDR3 extends over 16 amino acids.